This TCR beta chain derives from a study of T cell repertoires and Cas9 in healthy adults. Study as a whole: CD4 and CD8 compartments: SpCas9-reactive T cells profiled for potency, cytotoxicity, lineage.

Germline V gives CDR1 KGHSH, CDR2 LQKENI. The CDR3 length is 16 residues. The germline V and J ends were trimmed by 0 bases and 1 base, with 12 bases remaining between them. Assay used: immunoSEQ multiplex PCR; TCRdb lists only in-frame clones, some missing. Among some 15,000 clones, nearly 90% were seen once, and the ten largest hold less than 2%. This rearrangement joins TRBV18 to TRBJ1-1, with D uncertain. The sample was Tregs (CD4+, CD25+, CD127-, CD137-, CD154-) from PBMCs; culture status not recorded. The receptor's source is a human donor in good health. The CDR3: CASSPPGPTRNTEAFF. Written as DNA, the CDR3 is TGTGCCAGCTCACCACCGGGTCCAACAAGGAACACTGAAGCTTTCTTT.